This T cell receptor (beta chain) originates from a study of control samples from healthy donors and cancer patients. V was pared by 3 bases and J by 0 bases, with 4 bases of the junction left unmatched. Per germline, CDR1 WNHNN and CDR2 SYGVQD (reference sequence). CDR3 length equals 15 residues. Data came from immunoSEQ multiplex PCR; TCRdb stores just in-frame clones and leaves some out. Among fewer than 500,000 clones listed, over 75% were seen once. The chain couples TRBV10-1 to TRBJ1-1, with 7 nucleotides matching TRBD1. The receptor comes from a man aged 35-49 years with head and neck cancer. Sequenced sample: PBMCs. CDR3 protein: CASSDTGALNTEAFF. In nucleotides, the CDR3 is TGCGCCAGCAGTGATACAGGGGCCTTGAACACTGAAGCTTTCTTT.